This paragraph covers one TCR beta chain sequence. This specimen belongs to a study of blood T cell repertoires in COVID-19. Assay: immunoSEQ multiplex PCR; the TCRdb copy retains only in-frame clones and omits some. The sample lists some 250,000 clones, roughly 91% occurring once. After removal of 1 base from V and 3 bases from J, the junction contained 13 bases not matched to a gene. The CDR3 spans 20 residues. From germline, CDR1 is LNHNV and CDR2 YYDKDF (reference sequence). The chain uses TRBV15 and TRBJ2-4; TRBD1 matches at 12 bases. The receptor was isolated from a middle-aged man who had recovered from COVID-19. The sequenced sample consisted of PBMCs or T cells enriched from blood (not recorded which). The CDR3 bases are TGTGCCACCAGCAGAGTCGGAGGGACAGGGGGCTTCGGTGTCAAAAACATTCAGTACTTC. It codes for CATSRVGGTGGFGVKNIQYF.